Below, 32 T cell receptor beta chains from the same sample are listed, as sequenced in a study of T cells in women clearing cervical HPV infection. Only in-frame clones appear in the TCRdb table, and some are missing; sequencing was by immunoSEQ multiplex PCR. The sample has roughly 36,000 clones; the top ten hold approximately 8.3%. The sequenced sample was blood buffy coat. The receptors were sampled from a woman aged 18 to 75 with a cervical HPV16 infection that either progressed to CIN3+ or cleared (not recorded which).

About this clone: The CDR3 end lies 3 residues beyond the end of the read and is filled in from the germline J gene. The V and J genes are TRBV13 and TRBJ2-3, with 7 bases aligning to TRBD2. The trim removed 5 bases at V and 0 bases at J, leaving 11 bases unmatched. Germline V gene data show CDR1 as PRHDT and CDR2 as FYEKMQ (reference sequence). This CDR3 region has 17 residues. CDR3 amino acids: CASSLEGRGLSTDTQYF. The CDR3 DNA, read in part, is TGTGCCAGCAGCCTTGAGGGACGGGGACTAAGCACAGATACG. Full variable domain (remainder filled in from reference TRBV13 and TRBJ2-3): AAGVIQSPRHLIKEKRETATLKCYPIPRHDTVYWYQQGPGQDPQFLISFYEKMQSDKGSIPDRFSAQQFSDYHSELNMSSLELGDSALYFCASSLEGRGLSTDTQYFGPGTRLTVL.

As regards this clone: The read ends 3 residues early relative to the CDR3; the germline J gene fills the gap. V is TRBV19 and J is TRBJ1-2, with 12 bases fitting TRBD1. The V gene's germline CDR1 is LNHDA and CDR2 SQIVND (reference sequence). The CDR3 is 13 residues long. The covered CDR3 bases are TGTGCCAGTGGTGGGACAGGGGGCTACGAC. Translation: CASGGTGGYD. The CDR3, in full, reads CASGGTGGYDYTF.

On this clone itself: The observed sequence ends 3 residues before the CDR3 terminus, with the missing tail filled in from the germline J gene. The chain joins TRBV30 to TRBJ2-5, with 8 bases lining up with TRBD2. Germline CDR1 and CDR2: GTSNPN and SVGIG (reference sequence). CDR3 length equals 15 residues. After removal of 7 bases from V and 7 bases from J, the junction contained 17 bases not matched to a gene. The CDR3 protein is CASAPSGSVMGTQYF. CDR3 DNA (partial): TGTGCCTCGGCACCAAGCGGGAGTGTTATGGGGACC.

Of note for this clone: Coverage ceases 3 residues before the CDR3 finishes, and the germline J gene fills in the end. The gene calls are TRBV19 and TRBJ1-1; 9 nucleotides agree with TRBD1. Germline CDR1 LNHDA, CDR2 SQIVND (reference sequence). This CDR3 comprises 14 residues. Unmatched junction bases numbered 5, after V lost 5 bases and J lost 4 bases. The CDR3 DNA, read in part, is TGTGCCAGTAGTTTGGGACAGGGAAGCACTGAA. Encoded protein: CASSLGQGSTE. From start to end, the CDR3 is CASSLGQGSTEAFF. The variable domain in full, with the rest retrieved from reference TRBV19 and TRBJ1-1, is DGGITQSPKYLFRKEGQNVTLSCEQNLNHDAMYWYRQDPGQGLRLIYYSQIVNDFQKGDIAEGYSVSREKKESFPLTVTSAQKNPTAFYLCASSLGQGSTEAFFGQGTRLTVV.

With respect to this clone: The DNA ends 3 residues before the CDR3 does, and the rest of the CDR3 is filled in from the germline J gene. The chain carries TRBV29-1 and TRBJ2-5, with 7 bases aligning to TRBD2. Germline V CDR1 and CDR2: SQVTM, ANQGSEA. CDR3 length equals 14 residues. With V trimmed by 5 bases and J by 4 bases, 10 bases remained unmatched. The DNA read from the CDR3 is TGCAGCGTTATCGGACTAGTGGGAGCAGAGACC. Its protein is CSVIGLVGAET. The CDR3 reads in full as CSVIGLVGAETQYF.

Regarding this clone: The read terminates 3 residues ahead of where the CDR3 ends, so the germline J gene completes it. The chain joins TRBV20-1 to TRBJ2-2; TRBD2 agrees at 10 bases. Germline CDR1 and CDR2: DFQATT and SNEGSKA (reference sequence). V lost 3 bases and J lost 6; bases outside the gene matches: 4. The length of the CDR3 is 14 residues. Partial CDR3 DNA: TGCAGTGCTAGGACTAGCGGGTGGTCCGGGGAG. It encodes CSARTSGWSGE. The entire CDR3 protein reads CSARTSGWSGELFF.

As concerns this clone: The read falls 3 residues short of the CDR3 end, and the missing part is taken from the germline J gene. The rearrangement uses TRBV5-6 and TRBJ1-2; 10 positions agree with TRBD1. The CDR3 runs to 15 residues. Germline loops: CDR1 SGHDT, CDR2 YYEEEE. Trimming took 4 bases from V and 5 from J; bases not matched to a gene: 8. The sequenced CDR3 bases are TGTGCCAGCAGCCCGGCCACGGGACAGGGGTATGGC. As protein: CASSPATGQGYG. The full-length CDR3 reads as CASSPATGQGYGYTF. Full variable domain (rest looked up from reference TRBV5-6 and TRBJ1-2): DAGVTQSPTHLIKTRGQQVTLRCSPKSGHDTVSWYQQALGQGPQFIFQYYEEEERQRGNFPDRFSGHQFPNYSSELNVNALLLGDSALYLCASSPATGQGYGYTFGSGTRLTVV.

As regards this clone: The read halts 3 residues ahead of the CDR3 end, with the missing end drawn from the germline J gene. The genes are TRBV30 and TRBJ1-1; TRBD1 might be the D (5 bases). This CDR3 is 15 amino acids long. V dropped 0 bases and J dropped 4 bases, with 15 bases sitting between them. CDR1 GTSNPN and CDR2 SVGIG come from the germline V gene (reference sequence). The CDR3 sequence is CAWSVGAGWITEAFF. The CDR3 DNA, read in part, is TGTGCCTGGAGTGTAGGGGCAGGGTGGATCACTGAA.

Points on this clone: The CDR3 end falls 3 residues outside the read, so it is completed with the germline J gene. V gene TRBV20-1 combines with J gene TRBJ1-6, with D perhaps matching TRBD1 (5 bases). CDR1 is DFQATT and CDR2 is SNEGSKA in the germline V gene (reference sequence). The CDR3 length is 12 residues. The V and J ends lost 5 bases and 9 bases respectively, with 11 bases between them. Partial CDR3 DNA: TGCAGTGCTCAGGGAGGGATTTCACCC. Translation: CSAQGGISP. The entire CDR3 sequence reads CSAQGGISPLHF.

Concerning this clone: The read falls 3 residues short of the CDR3 end, and the missing part is taken from the germline J gene. The chain is built from TRBV6-2 or TRBV6-3 and TRBJ1-1; 7 positions match TRBD1. Germline V gene sequence: CDR1 MNHEY, CDR2 SVGEGT. The CDR3 contains 16 residues. V lost 5 bases to trimming and J lost 4 bases; unmatched junction nucleotides: 13. The CDR3 region is CASSDRTTGRITEAFF. The CDR3 bases that were read are TGTGCCAGCAGTGACAGAACGACAGGGAGGATCACTGAA.

The CDR3 sequence: CASRRREGFNNQPQHF. The sequenced CDR3 bases are TGTGCCAGTAGGCGCCGTGAGGGGTTCAACAATCAGCCC. The gene calls are TRBV19 and TRBJ1-5; TRBD1 is a possible D gene (5 bases). The read terminates 3 residues before the CDR3 end, so the remaining end is supplied by the germline J gene. The germline V gene has CDR1 LNHDA and CDR2 SQIVND (reference sequence). The V and J ends lost 6 bases and 3 bases respectively, with 18 bases between them. This CDR3 is built from 16 residues.

On this clone: The read halts 3 residues ahead of the CDR3 end, with the missing end drawn from the germline J gene. The chain combines TRBV30 with TRBJ2-4, with 8 positions matching TRBD2. Germline lookup yields CDR1 GTSNPN and CDR2 SVGIG (reference sequence). There are 19 residues in the CDR3. Partial CDR3 DNA: TGTGCCTGCTACCACCGGGGGGGCACCGGCCCGCGGCCACTCTATGGT. As protein: CACYHRGGTGPRPLYG. The full CDR3 protein is CACYHRGGTGPRPLYGQYF. Full variable domain (remainder filled in from reference TRBV30 and TRBJ2-4): SQTIHQWPATLVQPVGSPLSLECTVEGTSNPNLYWYRQAAGRGLQLLFYSVGIGQISSEVPQNLSASRPQDRQFILSSKKLLLSDSGFYLCACYHRGGTGPRPLYGQYFGAGTRLSVL.

As for this clone: The missing CDR3 end, 3 residues past where the read stops, is filled in from the germline J gene. This sequence joins TRBV10-2 and TRBJ1-3; TRBD1 agrees at 9 bases. The CDR3 length is 17 residues. With 6 bases clipped from V and 2 bases from J, the junction kept 11 bases outside the gene matches. The V gene's germline CDR1 is WSHSY and CDR2 SAAADI. The CDR3 protein is CASSPHRDRAAGNTIYF. CDR3 DNA, as far as it was read: TGCGCCAGCAGCCCCCACCGGGACAGGGCTGCTGGAAACACC.

Points on this clone: Sequencing ends 3 residues short of the CDR3 end; the germline J gene provides the rest. The chain uses TRBV19 and TRBJ2-3; D might be TRBD2 (7 bases). The V gene's germline CDR1 is LNHDA and CDR2 SQIVND (reference sequence). The CDR3 spans 13 residues. The CDR3 DNA, read in part, is TGTGCCAGTAGTTCAGGGGAGGGTCAGCCG. It codes for CASSSGEGQP. In full, the CDR3 reads CASSSGEGQPQYF.

Partial CDR3 DNA: TGTGCCAGCACGTGGGCCACTGAA. This translates into CASTWATE. The CDR3 in its entirety is CASTWATEAFF. The chain couples TRBV13 to TRBJ1-1; D is unclear. The CDR3 extends 3 residues past the end of the read, so its final part is completed from the germline J gene. CDR1 PRHDT and CDR2 FYEKMQ come from the germline V gene (reference sequence). The CDR3 is 11 residues long. V dropped 7 bases and J dropped 4 bases, with 7 bases sitting between them.

Comments on this clone: The read halts 3 residues ahead of the CDR3 end, with the missing end drawn from the germline J gene. J is TRBJ1-2 and V is TRBV2; no firm D call. Between the trimmed V and J ends, which lost 3 bases and 4 bases, there was a span of 9 bases. Germline lookup yields CDR1 SNHLY and CDR2 FYNNEI. The CDR3 extends over 13 amino acids. The CDR3 sequence is CASSDLVIYGYTF. CDR3 bases read: TGTGCCAGCAGTGATTTAGTTATCTATGGC.

A note on this clone: Read coverage stops 3 residues before the CDR3 terminus; the germline J gene supplies the remainder. The chain employs TRBV27 and TRBJ2-7; weak D call: TRBD1 (5 bases). V lost 5 bases and J lost 6, with 14 bases in between. The CDR3 totals 13 residues. CDR1 is MNHEY and CDR2 is SMNVEV in the germline V gene (reference sequence). The CDR3 sequence: CASSLDSRGEQYF. The CDR3 DNA, read in part, is TGTGCCAGCAGTCTCGACTCTAGGGGCGAG.

Concerning this clone: The CDR3 goes on 3 residues after the read ends, and that part is filled in from the germline J gene. The rearrangement joins TRBV6-4 to TRBJ2-2; 11 bases match TRBD2. CDR3 length: 15 residues. The J segment lost 7 bases and the V segment lost 3 bases, leaving 4 bases of the junction unmatched. CDR1 MRHNA and CDR2 SNTAGT come from the germline V gene. The covered CDR3 bases are TGTGCCAGCAGTGAACTAGCGGGGGAGATCGGGGAG. Protein sequence: CASSELAGEIGE. The CDR3 in full is CASSELAGEIGELFF.

A word on this clone: The read terminates 3 residues before the CDR3 end, so the remaining end is supplied by the germline J gene. V usage is TRBV5-6 and J usage is TRBJ2-7; D uncertain. The CDR3 spans 14 residues. V lost 3 bases and J lost 5, with 15 bases in between. Germline V gene lookup returns CDR1 SGHDT and CDR2 YYEEEE. CDR3 DNA (partial): TGTGCCAGCAGCTGGCGGCCCGAAGCCCACGAG. Protein product: CASSWRPEAHE. The full-length CDR3 reads as CASSWRPEAHEQYF. The variable domain in full, with the rest retrieved from reference TRBV5-6 and TRBJ2-7, is DAGVTQSPTHLIKTRGQQVTLRCSPKSGHDTVSWYQQALGQGPQFIFQYYEEEERQRGNFPDRFSGHQFPNYSSELNVNALLLGDSALYLCASSWRPEAHEQYFGPGTRLTVT.

In regard to this clone: The read ends 3 residues early relative to the CDR3; the germline J gene fills the gap. V gene TRBV5-1 combines with J gene TRBJ2-7, with D possibly TRBD2 on 6 matching bases. CDR1 SGHRS and CDR2 YFSETQ come from the germline V gene. Trimming left V 4 bases short and J 0 bases short, with 14 bases between. The CDR3 loop spans 15 amino acids. The CDR3 bases that were read are TGCGCCAGCAGCCGGGACTTCCGAAGCTCCTACGAG. Translating it yields CASSRDFRSSYE. The whole CDR3 sequence reads CASSRDFRSSYEQYF.

Of note for this clone: The read ends 3 residues early relative to the CDR3; the germline J gene fills the gap. The chain uses TRBV10-2 and TRBJ2-2, with D tentatively TRBD2 (5 bases). The germline V and J ends were trimmed by 7 bases and 1 base, with 7 bases remaining between them. Germline V CDR1 and CDR2: WSHSY, SAAADI. The CDR3 is 13 amino acids. The CDR3 reads CASIAGNTGELFF. The part of the CDR3 DNA that was read is TGCGCCAGCATTGCGGGGAACACCGGGGAG.

Concerning this clone itself: Read coverage stops 3 residues before the CDR3 terminus; the germline J gene supplies the remainder. V usage is TRBV19 and J usage is TRBJ1-1; D is unclear. In germline, CDR1 is LNHDA, CDR2 SQIVND (reference sequence). The CDR3 totals 14 residues. The V end lost 3 bases, the J end lost 4 bases, and 12 bases lay between the germline ends. CDR3: CASSIAEAVTEAFF. The CDR3 DNA, read in part, is TGTGCCAGTAGTATTGCAGAGGCAGTCACTGAA.

Concerning this clone itself: The sequence runs out 3 residues before the end of the CDR3; the remainder is reconstructed from the germline J gene. The V gene is TRBV2, the J gene TRBJ1-1, with TRBD1 matching 7 bases. The CDR3 contains 13 residues. CDR1 SNHLY and CDR2 FYNNEI come from the germline V gene. CDR3 DNA (partial): TGTGCCAGCAGTGAACCCGGGACAGAGGAA. It codes for CASSEPGTEE. The whole CDR3 region reads CASSEPGTEEAFF.

In the case of this clone: The CDR3 end falls 3 residues outside the read, so it is completed with the germline J gene. The chain employs TRBV7-3 and TRBJ2-3; 14 bases agree with TRBD2. The CDR3 sequence is 15 residues long. CDR1 SGHTA and CDR2 FQGTGA come from the germline V gene. The CDR3 DNA, read in part, is TGTGCCAGCAGCCCGACTAGCGGGGGGGAAGAGACG. Protein: CASSPTSGGEET. The full CDR3 reads CASSPTSGGEETQYF.

A word on this clone: From the germline J gene comes the end of the CDR3, since the read stops 3 residues before it. V is TRBV20-1 and J is TRBJ2-4, with 9 bases that match TRBD2. The trim removed 4 bases at V and 3 bases at J, leaving 19 bases unmatched. The CDR3 extends over 19 amino acids. CDR1 is DFQATT and CDR2 is SNEGSKA in the germline V gene (reference sequence). The part of the CDR3 DNA that was read is TGCAGTGCTACCGAAATTAGCGGGAGTAGCCTTGGGAGCAAAAACATT. Protein product: CSATEISGSSLGSKNI. The CDR3 in full is CSATEISGSSLGSKNIQYF.

Turning to this clone: At one boundary the junction diverges from the germline segment, which might be a read error. The read ends 3 residues before the CDR3 terminus; that terminus is restored from the germline J gene. The chain couples TRBV7-3 to TRBJ2-5, with 7 bases aligning to TRBD1. Germline CDR1 SGHTA, CDR2 FQGTGA. This CDR3 contains 16 residues. The CDR3 bases that were read are TGTGCCAGCAGCCTAGCCCCCGACAGGGTCAAAGATACC. This translates into CASSLAPDRVKDT. The CDR3 in full is CASSLAPDRVKDTQYF.

A remark on this clone: Read coverage stops 3 residues before the CDR3 terminus; the germline J gene supplies the remainder. The chain combines TRBV4-2 with TRBJ2-1, with 9 nucleotides matching TRBD2. This CDR3 contains 17 residues. CDR1 is LGHNA, CDR2 YNFKEQ, per germline. V lost 3 bases and J lost 3; bases outside the gene matches: 9. This CDR3 is CASSHDVLAGFYNEQFF. Partial CDR3 DNA: TGTGCCAGCAGCCACGACGTACTAGCGGGTTTCTACAATGAG.

With regard to this clone: The read falls 3 residues short of the CDR3 end, and the missing part is taken from the germline J gene. The chain joins TRBV7-6 to TRBJ2-7; 16 bases map to TRBD2. The CDR3 has 16 amino acids. Germline CDR1 reads SGHVS; CDR2 reads FNYEAQ. The V and J ends lost 3 bases and 6 bases, in that order; junction bases with no gene match: 5. The CDR3 spells CASSLGLAGGPGEQYF. CDR3 DNA (partial): TGTGCCAGCAGCTTGGGACTAGCGGGAGGGCCTGGCGAG.

In regard to this clone: The CDR3 end falls 3 residues outside the read, so it is completed with the germline J gene. V gene TRBV29-1 combines with J gene TRBJ2-3, with D uncertain. V dropped 5 bases and J dropped 2 bases, with 14 bases sitting between them. The CDR3 loop spans 14 amino acids. Germline V gene sequence: CDR1 SQVTM, CDR2 ANQGSEA. CDR3 amino acids: CSVLVRGFTDTQYF. The sequenced part of the CDR3 DNA is TGCAGCGTTCTTGTTCGCGGTTTCACAGATACG.

In regard to this clone: Coverage ceases 3 residues before the CDR3 finishes, and the germline J gene fills in the end. V usage is TRBV28 and J usage is TRBJ2-5, with TRBD1 as a possible D gene (6 bases). The V gene lost 7 bases and the J gene lost 4 bases, with 16 bases spanning the gap. This CDR3 region has 14 residues. The V gene's germline CDR1 is MDHEN and CDR2 SYDVKM. CDR3 in amino acids: CASTPLQGPETQYF. CDR3 bases read: TGTGCCAGCACTCCCTTACAGGGACCAGAGACC.

For this clone: The read stops 3 residues short of the end of the CDR3; the missing end is completed from the germline J gene. The chain combines TRBV20-1 with TRBJ2-7, with a tentative D call TRBD1 (6 bases). The CDR3 is 13 amino acids. Germline values: CDR1 DFQATT, CDR2 SNEGSKA (reference sequence). Between the trimmed V and J ends, which lost 5 bases and 4 bases, there was a span of 15 bases. Incomplete CDR3 DNA: TGCAGTGCTCACATTCACAGGGATTACGAG. Its translation: CSAHIHRDYE. The entire CDR3 sequence reads CSAHIHRDYEQYF.

A note on this clone: The read gets to within 3 residues of the CDR3 end, and the germline J gene fills in the rest. V usage is TRBV20-1 and J usage is TRBJ1-2; D perhaps matches TRBD1 (5 bases). This CDR3 has 11 amino acids. Looked up from germline, CDR1 is DFQATT and CDR2 is SNEGSKA (reference sequence). Trimming left V 3 bases short and J 7 bases short, with 9 bases between. The sequenced CDR3 bases are TGCAGTGCTAGTAGGGGCGCTGGC. Protein product: CSASRGAG. The complete CDR3 reads CSASRGAGYTF.